One sample yielded the 30 T cell receptor beta chains listed below, sequenced in a study. Using its own MiXCR run on the 5' RACE reads, TCRdb lists one record per CDR3 protein. This table has thousands of distinct CDR3 sequences, roughly 50% appearing once. Tregs were sorted as CD4+CD25+CD127-/low cells. The specimen was Tregs sorted from a lymph node. The receptor source for this set is a female donor with breast cancer.

The chain is built from TRBV7-2 and TRBJ2-7; weak D call: TRBD1 (5 bases). Looked up from germline, CDR1 is SGHTA and CDR2 is FQGNSA. V lost 0 bases and J 6 bases, leaving 12 bases between the germline ends. The CDR3 has 14 residues. CDR3 region: CASSLATQGGEQYF. The CDR3 DNA reads as TGTGCCAGCAGCTTAGCCACGCAGGGCGGCGAGCAGTACTTC.

V gene TRBV10-3 combines with J gene TRBJ2-2; D is tentatively TRBD1 or TRBD2 (5 bases each). The V gene lost 2 bases and the J gene lost 4 bases, with 14 bases spanning the gap. The CDR3 covers 16 residues. Germline lookup yields CDR1 ENHRY and CDR2 SYGVKD. For the CDR3, the DNA is TGTGCCATCAGTGAGGTGCGCCAGGGACGCACCGGGGAGCTGTTTTTT. It is translated as CAISEVRQGRTGELFF.

This clonotype occurred once. Germline is not matched at one junction end, which may reflect a read error. This rearrangement joins TRBV9 to TRBJ1-2, with no clear D. The CDR3 totals 12 residues. Per the germline V gene, CDR1 is SGDLS and CDR2 is YYNGEE. The CDR3 DNA sequence: TGCGCCAGCACGACGGATGGCTATGGCTACACCTTC. Translating gives CASTTDGYGYTF.

The V and J genes are TRBV5-4 and TRBJ2-5; 10 positions agree with TRBD1. Germline lookup yields CDR1 SGHNT and CDR2 YYREEE (reference sequence). CDR3 length: 16 amino acids. V trimming: 4 bases; J trimming: 5 bases; junction bases outside the gene matches: 11. CDR3 bases: TGTGCCAGCAGCGACCGGGACAGGGGTTTATCGGAGACCCAGTACTTC. It encodes CASSDRDRGLSETQYF.

This clonotype has a handful of counts. The chain is built from TRBV4-3 and TRBJ2-2, with 7 bases aligning to TRBD2. The junction had 15 bases not matched to a gene; V was cut back by 5 bases and J by 0 bases. Germline V gene lookup returns CDR1 LGHNA and CDR2 YSLEER. CDR3 size: 19 residues. Here the CDR3 reads CASSSSTGRGGANTGELFF. As DNA, the CDR3 is TGCGCCAGCAGCTCCTCCACGGGGCGCGGGGGTGCGAACACCGGGGAGCTGTTTTTT.

This chain connects TRBV10-3 to TRBJ1-5; TRBD1 agrees at 7 bases. Germline V CDR1 and CDR2: ENHRY, SYGVKD. Trimming removed 7 bases from V and 6 bases from J; junction bases left unmatched: 6. CDR3 length: 13 amino acids. The CDR3 coding sequence is TGTGCCATCACAGACAGGGAGAGTCAGCCCCAGCATTTT. It codes for CAITDRESQPQHF.

This clonotype was counted between two and nine times. The chain joins TRBV18 to TRBJ1-4, with D maybe TRBD1 (5 bases). The germline CDR1 and CDR2 sequences are KGHSH and LQKENI. CDR3 size: 16 residues. The ends were cut back, 3 bases at V and 0 bases at J, with 11 bases in the middle. In DNA, the CDR3 is TGTGCCAGCTCACCCCGGAGAGGGGCAACTAATGAAAAACTGTTTTTT. It specifies CASSPRRGATNEKLFF.

By share, this clonotype ranks as medium-sized. This chain uses TRBV5-5 with TRBJ2-3; 10 nucleotides align to TRBD1. J lost 2 bases, V lost 7 bases, and 4 bases had no gene match. CDR1 and CDR2 (germline): SGHKS, YYEKEE (reference sequence). The CDR3 runs 14 residues. The CDR3 nucleotides read TGTGCCAGCGCCGGGACAGGGGACACAGATACGCAGTATTTT. Amino acids: CASAGTGDTDTQYF.

The chain combines TRBV14 with TRBJ2-2; D possibly corresponds to TRBD1 (5 bases). Germline V CDR1 and CDR2: SGHDN, FVKESK. The CDR3 sequence is 14 residues long. V shed 6 bases and J shed 6 bases, with 14 bases lying between them. CDR3 in amino acids: CASRSDQGSGELFF. The CDR3 region has the DNA TGTGCCAGCAGATCCGACCAGGGATCCGGGGAGCTGTTTTTT.

This clonotype turned up a few times. This chain joins TRBV29-1 and TRBJ2-3; perhaps TRBD2 as D (6 bases). The CDR3 is 12 residues long. Germline CDR1 SQVTM, CDR2 ANQGSEA. V was pared by 2 bases and J by 9 bases, with 12 bases between. DNA for the CDR3: TGCAGCGTTGAATCGGCGGGATTAACGCAGTATTTT. This sequence encodes CSVESAGLTQYF.

The chain uses TRBV2 and TRBJ2-1; 7 bases agree with TRBD2. The CDR3 contains 14 residues. J was trimmed by 4 bases and V by 8 bases; bases with no gene match: 8. The germline V gene encodes CDR1 SNHLY and CDR2 FYNNEI. The CDR3 region is CASCGTGGYNEQFF. The CDR3 coding sequence is TGTGCCAGCTGCGGTACGGGGGGATACAATGAGCAGTTCTTC.

The chain joins TRBV9 to TRBJ1-1; D possibly corresponds to TRBD1 (6 bases). There are 17 residues in the CDR3. Germline V lookup: CDR1 SGDLS, CDR2 YYNGEE. Trimming removed 3 bases from V and 3 bases from J, with 21 bases in between. Here the CDR3 DNA reads TGTGCCAGCAGCGCAGGATGGTTGGGGGGCAAACACACTGAAGCTTTCTTT. Its translation: CASSAGWLGGKHTEAFF.

This clonotype was observed a few times. This CDR3 reads CASSFSGESEQFF. In nucleotides, the CDR3 is TGTGCCAGCAGTTTCTCAGGGGAAAGTGAGCAGTTCTTC. The chain joins TRBV12-3 or TRBV12-4 to TRBJ2-1; D is possibly TRBD1 (6 bases). V lost 3 bases to trimming and J lost 9 bases, with 12 bases between them. The CDR3 is made up of 13 amino acids.

CDR3 nucleotides: TGTGCCAGCAGTTACTCGGGGGGGACCCAGTACTTC. Translating gives CASSYSGGTQYF. The rearrangement uses TRBV6-6 and TRBJ2-5; TRBD2 is a possible D gene (6 bases). The CDR3 spans 12 residues. Germline lookup yields CDR1 MNHNY and CDR2 SVGAGI (reference sequence). V gave up 0 bases and J gave up 7 bases, with 6 bases separating them.

In this sample, this clonotype turned up a few times. The chain couples TRBV5-1 to TRBJ2-4, with D possibly being TRBD1 or TRBD2 (6 bases each). With 3 bases removed from V and 3 bases from J, the gap between germline ends came to 25 bases. This CDR3 contains 19 residues. From germline, CDR1 is SGHRS and CDR2 YFSETQ. CDR3 nucleotide sequence: TGCGCCAGCAGCTCCCCCGCCGGGGGCGAGTACTCGGGCAAAAACATTCAGTACTTC. It encodes CASSSPAGGEYSGKNIQYF.

This chain links TRBV6-5 with TRBJ2-3; D is perhaps TRBD1 (6 bases). V was cut by 4 bases and J by 4 bases, with 12 bases left in between. This CDR3 spans 14 amino acids. The germline V gene has CDR1 MNHEY and CDR2 SVGAGI. The chain's CDR3 is CASSSGTHPDTQYF. DNA of the CDR3: TGTGCCAGCAGTTCAGGGACACACCCAGATACGCAGTATTTT.

The CDR3 reads CSARGRATNEKLFF. For the CDR3, the DNA is TGCAGTGCTAGAGGGAGGGCAACTAATGAAAAACTGTTTTTT. The genes are TRBV20-1 and TRBJ1-4; D gene uncertain. Trimming removed 1 base from V and 0 bases from J, with 6 bases in between. Germline assignment: CDR1 DFQATT and CDR2 SNEGSKA (reference sequence). The CDR3 has 14 residues.

The chain couples TRBV6-5 to TRBJ1-2; D is unresolved. Germline V CDR1 and CDR2: MNHEY, SVGAGI. The CDR3 is made up of 16 amino acids. Between the trimmed V and J ends, which lost 5 bases and 4 bases, there was a span of 20 bases. The chain's CDR3 is CASSHHSGPSGYGYTF. The CDR3 DNA follows: TGTGCCAGCAGTCACCATTCCGGGCCCTCGGGCTATGGCTACACCTTC.

V and J are TRBV4-1 and TRBJ2-1; 7 bases are shared with TRBD2. Germline CDR1 MGHRA, CDR2 YSYEKL. The CDR3 runs 17 residues. J lost 4 bases, V lost 2 bases, and 11 bases had no gene match. The CDR3 spells CASSQSMARGNYNEQFF. As DNA, the CDR3 is TGCGCCAGCAGCCAATCTATGGCGCGGGGGAATTACAATGAGCAGTTCTTC.

In this sample, this clonotype turned up a few times. The rearrangement links TRBV6-5 to TRBJ2-1, with a possible D match to TRBD2 (5 bases). The length of the CDR3 is 12 residues. The germline V gene has CDR1 MNHEY and CDR2 SVGAGI. The ends were cut back, 2 bases at V and 16 bases at J, with 15 bases in the middle. The CDR3 is CASSYTAGRPFF. The CDR3 bases are TGTGCCAGCAGTTACACTGCTGGGAGACCTTTCTTC.

The rearrangement joins TRBV7-8 to TRBJ1-1, with D possibly TRBD1 on 6 matching bases. CDR3 length equals 13 residues. Germline-derived CDR1 and CDR2 are SGHVS and FQNEAQ. The ends were cut back, 3 bases at V and 4 bases at J, with 9 bases in the middle. CDR3: CASSFAQGTEAFF. In nucleotides, the CDR3 is TGTGCCAGCAGCTTTGCACAGGGCACTGAAGCTTTCTTT.

This chain joins TRBV7-8 and TRBJ2-1; D ambiguous. The CDR3 totals 13 residues. V lost 4 bases to trimming and J lost 6 bases, with 10 bases between them. Germline CDR1 reads SGHVS; CDR2 reads FQNEAQ. CDR3: CASSSYVANEQFF. CDR3 nucleotide sequence: TGTGCCAGCAGCTCGTATGTCGCCAATGAGCAGTTCTTC.

This clonotype was observed a handful of times. V gene TRBV6-2 or TRBV6-3 combines with J gene TRBJ2-3; 9 bases align to TRBD2. V shed 2 bases and J 8 bases; nucleotides not matched to a gene: 17. The CDR3 runs 18 residues. Germline lookup yields CDR1 MNHEY and CDR2 SVGEGT. CDR3 sequence (DNA): TGTGCCAGCAGTTACGCTCGTTTGGCTAGCGGGAACCGTGGTACGCAGTATTTT. It is translated as CASSYARLASGNRGTQYF.

The CDR3 region is CASGTDRGNQPQHF. As DNA, the CDR3 is TGTGCCAGCGGTACCGACAGGGGCAATCAGCCCCAGCATTTT. The V gene is TRBV6-6, the J gene TRBJ1-5, with 7 bases fitting TRBD1. V lost 8 bases and J lost 2; bases outside the gene matches: 6. This CDR3 has 14 amino acids. CDR1 MNHNY and CDR2 SVGAGI come from the germline V gene (reference sequence).

Worth noting for this clonotype: A read error may account for a junction end that differs from germline. The chain couples TRBV3-1 to TRBJ2-5; D not certain. Germline V gives CDR1 LGHDT, CDR2 YNNKEL (reference sequence). CDR3 length: 13 amino acids. The CDR3 DNA is TGTGCCAGCACCCAATCGTACCAAGAGACCCAGTACTTC. It encodes CASTQSYQETQYF.

The CDR3 DNA follows: TGCAGTGGAGGGGCTAGCGGGAGGATCGACAATGAGCAGTTCTTC. Translation: CSGGASGRIDNEQFF. V and J are TRBV20-1 and TRBJ2-1; TRBD2 matches 11 bases. In germline, CDR1 is DFQATT, CDR2 SNEGSKA (reference sequence). CDR3 length: 15 amino acids. V shed 7 bases and J 5 bases; nucleotides not matched to a gene: 10.

This clonotype turned up a few times. The V and J genes are TRBV5-1 and TRBJ1-5, with 9 nucleotides matching TRBD1. This CDR3 contains 13 residues. CDR1 is SGHRS and CDR2 is YFSETQ in the germline V gene. V was clipped by 4 bases and J by 13 bases; unmatched bases: 9. The CDR3 sequence: CASSLRTGDWQHF. As DNA, the CDR3 is TGCGCCAGCAGCCTACGGACAGGGGATTGGCAGCATTTT.

V is TRBV7-9 and J is TRBJ1-1, with D uncertain. The CDR3 has 14 residues. Per the germline V gene, CDR1 is SEHNR and CDR2 is FQNEAQ (reference sequence). V shed 1 base and J shed 2 bases, with 8 bases lying between them. The CDR3 loop reads CASSLGRSNTEAFF. The CDR3 nucleotides are TGTGCCAGCAGCTTAGGACGGAGCAACACTGAAGCTTTCTTT.

The chain employs TRBV6-5 and TRBJ1-2, with D perhaps matching TRBD1 (6 bases). The germline gives CDR1 MNHEY, CDR2 SVGAGI. V lost 6 bases and J 3 bases, leaving 11 bases between the germline ends. This CDR3 is 13 amino acids long. CDR3 amino acids: CASRRQADYGYTF. The CDR3 coding sequence is TGTGCCAGCAGACGACAGGCGGACTATGGCTACACCTTC.

The chain combines TRBV18 with TRBJ2-6, with unresolved D. Germline CDR1 KGHSH, CDR2 LQKENI. With 2 bases removed from V and 2 bases from J, the gap between germline ends came to 10 bases. The CDR3 totals 16 residues. The chain's CDR3 is CASSPSTVAGANVLTF. The CDR3 DNA is TGTGCCAGCTCACCAAGCACTGTAGCTGGGGCCAACGTCCTGACTTTC.